Following are 22 T cell receptor beta chains from one sample sequenced in a study of shared clonotypes between healthy human individuals. Naive CD8 cells lacked CD45RO, underwent positive selection for CCR7 and left out terminally differentiated effector memory CD45RA+ cells. Measured with immunoSEQ multiplex PCR; TCRdb has only the in-frame clones, and not every one. The sample has about 2 million clones; about 95% are singletons. Source material: naive CD8+ T cells sorted from blood. The receptors shown here come from a man between 18 and 29 years old in good health.

Concerning this clone itself: Other DNA sequences of this sample code for an identical CDR3. The V call is TRBV5-1, the J call TRBJ1-1; no definite D call. The V gene's germline CDR1 is SGHRS and CDR2 YFSETQ. Trimming took off 5 bases at V and 3 bases at J, with 11 bases between the two ends. The CDR3 runs 13 residues. The CDR3 reads CASRGPGDTEAFF. In DNA form, the CDR3 reads TGCGCCAGCAGAGGACCCGGGGACACTGAAGCTTTCTTT.

This chain joins TRBV2 and TRBJ2-5; TRBD2 agrees at 7 bases. The CDR3 is 13 residues long. The V and J ends lost 9 bases and 5 bases, in that order; junction bases with no gene match: 9. The germline CDR1 and CDR2 sequences are SNHLY and FYNNEI. The CDR3 nucleotides read TGTGCCAGAGATAGCGCGGGGGAGGAGACCCAGTACTTC. The encoded protein is CARDSAGEETQYF.

J is TRBJ2-7 and V is TRBV4-3, with 14 bases matching TRBD2. The CDR3 loop spans 18 amino acids. The germline CDR1 and CDR2 sequences are LGHNA and YSLEER. J lost 3 bases, V lost 0 bases, and 7 bases had no gene match. The CDR3 loop is CASSQEETSGREGYEQYF. CDR3 nucleotides: TGCGCCAGCAGCCAAGAGGAGACTAGCGGGAGGGAGGGCTACGAGCAGTACTTC.

As regards this clone: The sample has other DNA sequences that encode this CDR3 too. V and J are TRBV9 and TRBJ2-2, with no clear D. CDR1 and CDR2 (germline): SGDLS, YYNGEE. This CDR3 is built from 12 residues. The V end lost 3 bases, the J end lost 3 bases, and 3 bases lay between the germline ends. In DNA, the CDR3 is TGTGCCAGCAGCGGACACACCGGGGAGCTGTTTTTT. Translation: CASSGHTGELFF.

V is TRBV2 and J is TRBJ1-2; 11 nucleotides align to TRBD1. Unmatched junction bases numbered 6, after V lost 5 bases and J lost 4 bases. The CDR3 runs 15 residues. CDR1 is SNHLY, CDR2 FYNNEI, per germline. CDR3 sequence reads: CASSPGTGGSYGYTF. The CDR3 DNA is TGTGCCAGCAGTCCCGGGACAGGGGGAAGCTATGGCTACACCTTC.

V and J are TRBV10-1 and TRBJ2-7; D is possibly TRBD2 (6 bases). The ends were cut back, 0 bases at V and 6 bases at J, with 12 bases in the middle. Per the germline V gene, CDR1 is WNHNN and CDR2 is SYGVQD (reference sequence). CDR3 length equals 14 residues. CDR3 amino acids: CASSESGIGGEQYF. For the CDR3, the DNA is TGCGCCAGCAGTGAGTCCGGCATCGGGGGCGAGCAGTACTTC.

Notes on this clone: Different DNA sequences within this sample yield the same CDR3. J is TRBJ1-2 and V is TRBV7-9, with 7 bases matching TRBD1. The V and J ends lost 4 bases and 5 bases, in that order; junction bases with no gene match: 4. The CDR3 extends over 13 amino acids. Germline CDR1 SEHNR, CDR2 FQNEAQ (reference sequence). CDR3 protein: CASSYGTEYGYTF. CDR3 sequence (DNA): TGTGCCAGCAGCTATGGGACAGAATATGGCTACACCTTC.

This rearrangement joins TRBV7-8 to TRBJ1-1; D may be TRBD1 (5 bases). Germline CDR1 reads SGHVS; CDR2 reads FQNEAQ. Between the trimmed V and J ends, which lost 1 base and 8 bases, there was a span of 11 bases. The CDR3 is made up of 13 amino acids. CDR3 sequence (DNA): TGTGCCAGCAGCTTAGGAGGGGTGCCCGAAGCTTTCTTT. Its protein product is CASSLGGVPEAFF.

This clone was picked up one time. This sequence joins TRBV6-5 and TRBJ1-1; D might be TRBD1 (5 bases). The CDR3 length is 14 residues. V lost 7 bases, J lost 6 bases, and 18 bases lay in between. Germline CDR1 and CDR2: MNHEY and SVGAGI. The CDR3 reads CASTVGSGLAEAFF. CDR3 DNA sequence: TGTGCCAGCACCGTGGGGTCAGGGCTCGCTGAAGCTTTCTTT.

This rearrangement joins TRBV4-1 to TRBJ2-1; no definite D call. V lost 5 bases, J lost 6 bases, and 14 bases lay in between. Germline lookup yields CDR1 MGHRA and CDR2 YSYEKL. This CDR3 is built from 14 residues. The CDR3 here is CASSTISAGNEQFF. The CDR3 region has the DNA TGCGCCAGCAGCACAATCAGCGCAGGCAATGAGCAGTTCTTC.

The chain links TRBV4-1 to TRBJ1-6, with no clear D. Trimming took 4 bases from V and 7 from J, leaving 17 bases between them. The CDR3 totals 16 residues. Germline loops: CDR1 MGHRA, CDR2 YSYEKL. The CDR3 sequence: CASSPGSSPANSPLHF. The CDR3 bases are TGCGCCAGCAGCCCCGGAAGCAGCCCGGCGAATTCACCCCTCCACTTT.

V gene TRBV15 combines with J gene TRBJ1-1; possible D gene TRBD1, 6 bases. Germline assignment: CDR1 LNHNV and CDR2 YYDKDF (reference sequence). Trimming stripped 4 bases from V and 1 base from J, with 13 bases between. The CDR3 spans 15 residues. The CDR3 spells CATSMDPTGNTEAFF. For the CDR3, the DNA is TGTGCCACCAGCATGGACCCGACAGGGAACACTGAAGCTTTCTTT.

The genes are TRBV7-9 and TRBJ1-6; 9 bases align to TRBD1. Germline V gene data show CDR1 as SEHNR and CDR2 as FQNEAQ (reference sequence). The V segment lost 5 bases and the J segment 4 bases; nucleotides outside the gene matches: 9. CDR3 length: 17 residues. The CDR3 bases are TGTGCCAGCAGCCCCCGACAGGGGGAACTTTATAATTCACCCCTCCACTTT. Its translation: CASSPRQGELYNSPLHF.

This clone showed up just a few times. V gene TRBV19 combines with J gene TRBJ1-1; possible D gene TRBD1, 6 bases. The ends were cut back, 0 bases at V and 5 bases at J, with 16 bases in the middle. The CDR3 totals 16 residues. CDR1 LNHDA and CDR2 SQIVND come from the germline V gene (reference sequence). CDR3 bases: TGTGCCAGTAGTATAGATCGGGAGGGGACAATGACTGAAGCTTTCTTT. It codes for CASSIDREGTMTEAFF.

This chain connects TRBV15 to TRBJ1-2; D is ambiguous. V was trimmed by 6 bases and J by 5 bases, leaving 16 bases between them. CDR3 length: 14 amino acids. Germline V lookup: CDR1 LNHNV, CDR2 YYDKDF (reference sequence). The CDR3 DNA reads TGTGCCACCAGGTCCTTGGAACTGGAGTATGGCTACACCTTC. Its protein is CATRSLELEYGYTF.

The V and J genes are TRBV10-2 and TRBJ2-7; D may be TRBD1 or TRBD2 (6 bases each). V lost 5 bases and J lost 2, with 28 bases in between. The CDR3 has 19 residues. The germline gives CDR1 WSHSY, CDR2 SAAADI. CDR3 protein: CASSPGTEISRGLAYEQYF. The DNA of the CDR3 is TGCGCCAGCAGTCCCGGGACGGAGATTAGTCGGGGGCTCGCCTACGAGCAGTACTTC.

This chain links TRBV27 with TRBJ2-7, with 7 bases that match TRBD1. There are 15 residues in the CDR3. Trimming removed 0 bases from V and 5 bases from J; junction bases left unmatched: 7. Germline loops: CDR1 MNHEY, CDR2 SMNVEV (reference sequence). In nucleotides, the CDR3 is TGTGCCAGCAGTTTATCGGGGGACAGCTCGAACGAGCAGTACTTC. Translating gives CASSLSGDSSNEQYF.

This clone was counted a single time. The identical CDR3 is also encoded by other nucleotide sequences in the sample. The gene calls are TRBV4-1 and TRBJ2-7; 7 bases match TRBD2. Germline-derived CDR1 and CDR2 are MGHRA and YSYEKL. Losses at the gene ends were 2 bases for V and 3 bases for J; bases not matched to a gene: 1. CDR3 length equals 13 residues. The CDR3 sequence is CASSQSGDYEQYF. Here the CDR3 DNA reads TGCGCCAGCAGCCAAAGCGGGGACTACGAGCAGTACTTC.

This clone was counted between two and nine times. The chain combines TRBV2 with TRBJ1-2, with 7 bases lining up with TRBD1. The CDR3 totals 15 residues. Losses at the gene ends were 4 bases for V and 3 bases for J; bases not matched to a gene: 8. Per germline, CDR1 SNHLY and CDR2 FYNNEI. The CDR3 DNA reads as TGTGCCAGCAGTGCCTGGCAGGGGGAGGACTATGGCTACACCTTC. As protein: CASSAWQGEDYGYTF.

This chain links TRBV19 with TRBJ2-1; no clear D gene. Germline loops: CDR1 LNHDA, CDR2 SQIVND (reference sequence). The CDR3 is 13 amino acids. V dropped 4 bases and J dropped 5 bases, with 9 bases sitting between them. The CDR3 DNA reads as TGTGCCAGTAGTAGCAGGTTGGACAATGAGCAGTTCTTC. Its protein product is CASSSRLDNEQFF.

The chain couples TRBV5-6 to TRBJ2-1; 7 positions agree with TRBD1. The germline V gene has CDR1 SGHDT and CDR2 YYEEEE. V gave up 4 bases and J gave up 9 bases; unmatched junction bases: 4. The CDR3 is made up of 12 amino acids. CDR3 DNA sequence: TGTGCCAGCAGCAATACAGGGGCTGAGCAGTTCTTC. This encodes CASSNTGAEQFF.

The chain uses TRBV7-9 and TRBJ1-2, with D perhaps TRBD1 (6 bases). The germline V gene encodes CDR1 SEHNR and CDR2 FQNEAQ (reference sequence). The length of the CDR3 is 13 residues. Trimming cost V 8 bases and J 4 bases, with 14 bases left between them. The CDR3 reads CASSGQNPYGYTF. The CDR3 nucleotides read TGTGCCAGCTCTGGACAGAACCCCTATGGCTACACCTTC.